The clone carrying this TCR beta chain was seen once. Its antigen is unknown. The data originate from a study of tumor-infiltrating lymphocytes in localized non-small cell lung cancer. Study-wide results and caveats: Tumors had more T cell infiltration than uninvolved lung, per TCRbeta sequencing and CD3 counts.

V gave up 1 base and J gave up 2 bases, with 5 bases separating them. The CDR3 is 13 residues long. Germline CDR1 SGHRS, CDR2 YFSETQ. The repertoire was sequenced with immunoSEQ multiplex PCR; TCRdb's copy has only in-frame clones and lacks some. This table has 12,000 or so clones, roughly 89% appearing once. The clonotype was recovered from a human donor with non-small cell lung cancer. Sequencing was carried out using lung tumor tissue. The rearrangement uses TRBV5-1 and TRBJ2-3; D is unresolved. The CDR3 here is CASSLYVTDTQYF. DNA for the CDR3: TGCGCCAGCAGCTTGTACGTCACAGATACGCAGTATTTT.